These T cell receptor beta chains were read from a single sample in a study of regulatory T cells in long-lasting Graves disease. TCRdb ran MiXCR on the multiplex PCR reads and lists one entry per CDR3 protein. The profile shows about 530,000 distinct CDR3 sequences, around 16% of them singletons. This sample also appeared in a second study, on T cells in Graves' hyperthyroidism and ophthalmopathy.

The material sequenced was peripheral blood mononuclear cells (PBMCs), taken at new diagnosis, from a patient treated with antithyroid drugs. These receptors came from a middle-aged woman with Graves disease. Both conserved end residues are part of each CDR3. Fields, in order: D gene, clone size, V gene, J gene, CDR3 protein, CDR3 DNA. D genes are given only for firm matches. Clone size is stated in some rows and not others, as once, few, many or a class when expanded.

>TRBD2|once|TRBV7-9|TRBJ2-2
CASSSSRVLAGNAMGAGELFF
TGTGCCAGCAGCTCCTCCCGAGTACTAGCGGGGAACGCCATGGGTGCCGGGGAGCTGTTTTTT
>.|many|TRBV2|TRBJ2-1
CASNEQGIAGYNEQFF
TGTGCCAGCAACGAGCAGGGAATAGCCGGTTACAATGAGCAGTTCTTC
>.|many|TRBV11-2|TRBJ2-7
CASSLGEFGTMSYEQYF
TGTGCCAGCAGCTTAGGAGAATTTGGGACAATGTCCTACGAGCAGTACTTC
>.|.|TRBV6-1|TRBJ1-1
CASSESGRATEAFF
TGTGCCAGCAGTGAATCTGGCAGGGCCACTGAAGCTTTCTTT
>.|once|TRBV5-1|TRBJ2-2
CASRLGWNTGELFF
TGCGCCAGCAGGCTAGGGTGGAACACCGGGGAGCTGTTTTTT
>.|many|TRBV14|TRBJ1-4
CASSQEVGRINEKLFF
TGTGCCAGCAGCCAAGAGGTGGGCAGAATCAATGAAAAACTGTTTTTT
>TRBD1|.|TRBV19|TRBJ2-1
CASSIDRAPGIGEQFF
TGTGCCAGTAGTATCGACAGGGCTCCGGGGATAGGTGAGCAGTTCTTC
>.|many|TRBV11-2|TRBJ1-1
CASSFVRDTEAFF
TGTGCCAGCAGCTTCGTTAGGGACACTGAAGCTTTCTTT
>.|few|TRBV3-1|TRBJ1-1
CASRDGAGIMNTEAFF
TGTGCCAGCAGGGACGGAGCTGGGATAATGAACACTGAAGCTTTCTTT
>TRBD2|few|TRBV6-1|TRBJ2-2
CASIRTSGGASTGELFF
TGTGCCAGCATCAGGACTAGCGGGGGGGCAAGCACCGGGGAGCTGTTTTTT
>.|many|TRBV28|TRBJ1-6
CASSSNPPNSPLHF
TGTGCCAGCAGTTCTAACCCACCGAATTCACCCCTCCACTTT
>.|.|TRBV7-8|TRBJ2-2
CASSIGSNTGELFF
TGTGCCAGCAGCATCGGTTCCAACACCGGGGAGCTGTTTTTT
>TRBD1|.|TRBV6-5|TRBJ2-5
CASSFETGGETQYF
TGTGCCAGCAGTTTCGAGACAGGGGGGGAGACCCAGTACTTC
>TRBD2|once|TRBV27|TRBJ2-1
CASSPLGRGGYNEQFF
TGTGCCAGCAGTCCACTGGGGCGGGGGGGGTACAATGAGCAGTTCTTC
>.|.|TRBV5-1|TRBJ2-1
CASSPGPSPIDEQFF
TGCGCCAGCAGTCCCGGCCCCTCGCCAATCGATGAGCAGTTCTTC
>TRBD2|many|TRBV6-1|TRBJ2-1
CASSSSGGVFNEQFF
TGTGCCAGCAGCTCGAGCGGGGGGGTTTTCAATGAGCAGTTCTTC
>.|few|TRBV6-1|TRBJ2-5
CASSEDLAIQETQYF
TGTGCCAGCAGTGAAGACCTAGCGATACAAGAGACCCAGTACTTC
>TRBD2|.|TRBV4-2|TRBJ2-5
CASSQGTSGQETQYF
TGTGCCAGCAGCCAAGGTACTAGCGGGCAGGAGACCCAGTACTTC
>.|.|TRBV19|TRBJ1-1
CASSNPSDVMNTEAFF
TGTGCCAGTAGTAATCCGTCGGACGTTATGAACACTGAAGCTTTCTTT
>.|many|TRBV3-1|TRBJ2-7
CASSLTGNGPYEQYF
TGTGCCAGCAGCCTGACAGGAAACGGGCCCTACGAGCAGTACTTC
>.|few|TRBV11-2|TRBJ1-2
CASISDAWGEGFWGYTF
TGTGCCAGCATCTCCGACGCGTGGGGAGAGGGCTTTTGGGGCTACACCTTC
>.|.|TRBV6-5|TRBJ2-2
CASSYEWNTGELFF
TGTGCCAGCAGTTACGAATGGAACACCGGGGAGCTGTTTTTT
>.|few|TRBV28|TRBJ1-5
CASSPAGYSNQPQHF
TGTGCCAGCAGTCCCGCAGGATATAGCAATCAGCCCCAGCATTTT
>.|many|TRBV12-3/TRBV12-4|TRBJ1-5
CASSFTFSNDQPQHF
TGTGCCAGCAGTTTTACGTTCTCGAATGATCAGCCCCAGCATTTT
>.|few|TRBV5-1|TRBJ1-4
CASSTGTDNEKLFF
TGCGCCAGCAGCACCGGGACCGATAATGAAAAACTGTTTTTT
>.|few|TRBV20-1|TRBJ1-1
CSARKGHMNTEAFF
TGCAGTGCTAGAAAGGGGCACATGAACACTGAAGCTTTCTTT
>.|many|TRBV20-1|TRBJ2-3
CSARDPQTDTQYF
TGCAGTGCTAGAGATCCCCAGACAGATACGCAGTATTTT
>TRBD2|.|TRBV5-1|TRBJ2-3
CASSPWGLAGIPDTQYF
TGCGCCAGCAGCCCCTGGGGGCTAGCGGGGATTCCAGATACGCAGTATTTT
>.|many|TRBV18|TRBJ2-7
CASSPPGRSYEQYF
TGTGCCAGCAGTCCCCCCGGCAGGTCCTACGAGCAGTACTTC
>.|many|TRBV20-1|TRBJ1-2
CSARDIRNYGYTF
TGCAGTGCTAGAGATATCCGGAACTATGGCTACACCTTC
>TRBD1|many|TRBV19|TRBJ1-2
CASSRDRGMYGYTF
TGTGCCAGTAGTAGGGACAGGGGAATGTATGGCTACACCTTC
>.|few|TRBV7-6|TRBJ2-3
CASSTLAGYTDTQYF
TGTGCCAGCAGCACCCTGGCGGGGTACACAGATACGCAGTATTTT
>.|.|TRBV5-4|TRBJ1-4
CASSLGTGTRLATNEKLFF
TGTGCCAGCAGCTTGGGAACCGGGACCCGACTCGCAACTAATGAAAAACTGTTTTTT
>TRBD1|.|TRBV7-9|TRBJ1-6
CASSSSGGLNSPLHF
TGTGCCAGCAGCTCCTCAGGGGGTCTGAATTCACCCCTCCACTTT
>.|few|TRBV27|TRBJ2-4
CASSLSVGSDIQYF
TGTGCCAGCAGTTTATCAGTTGGGAGTGACATTCAGTACTTC
>.|.|TRBV7-9|TRBJ1-2
CASSPSSSVHGYTF
TGTGCCAGCAGCCCCTCTTCGAGTGTCCATGGCTACACCTTC
>.|many|TRBV20-1|TRBJ1-1
CSASLIFEAFF
TGCAGTGCTAGTCTAATTTTTGAAGCTTTCTTT
>.|few|TRBV6-5|TRBJ2-1
CASSYSVNSARWGEQFF
TGTGCCAGCAGTTACTCTGTGAACAGTGCCCGTTGGGGTGAGCAGTTCTTC